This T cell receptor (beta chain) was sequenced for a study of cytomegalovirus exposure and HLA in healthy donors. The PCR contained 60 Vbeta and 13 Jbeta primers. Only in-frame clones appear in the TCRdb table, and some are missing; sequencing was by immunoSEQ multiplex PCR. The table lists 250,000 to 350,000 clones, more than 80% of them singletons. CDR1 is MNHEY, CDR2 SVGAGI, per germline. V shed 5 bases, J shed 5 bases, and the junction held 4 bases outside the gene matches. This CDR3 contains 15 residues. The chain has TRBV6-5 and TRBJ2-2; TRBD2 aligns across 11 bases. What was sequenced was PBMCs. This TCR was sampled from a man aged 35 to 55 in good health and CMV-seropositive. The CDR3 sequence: CASSPTSGKTGELFF. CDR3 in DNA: TGTGCCAGCAGTCCGACTAGCGGGAAGACCGGGGAGCTGTTTTTT.